This T cell receptor (beta chain) was observed in a study of blood T cell repertoires in COVID-19 (TCRdb year 2020). Context from the whole study: Samples from collaborators originated in the United States, Italy and Spain and spanned both the acute and convalescent phases of COVID-19. The material from the prospective study consisted of cDNA or gDNA derived from T cells, B-cell-depleted T cells, or PBMCs. The dataset comprised deeply sampled blood TCRbeta repertoires from subjects exposed to, actively infected with, or recovered from COVID-19. The repertoires were released in a freely available public database meant as a resource for research on the immune response to SARS-CoV-2. The samples were drawn from two sources: the first 160 participants of the ongoing ImmuneRACE study, and some 1,300 subjects contributed by 6 global collaborators. The sample metadata nearly always contained a de-identified subject ID, COVID-19 status, age in years and sex. Where HLA class I and class II types were available, the types were taken from metadata supplied by the sample provider, not from assay-based typing.

Participants in the prospective study were aged roughly 18 to 90 years, lived in 20 to 25 United States geographic areas, and enrolled through a virtual design. In the prospective study, cohorts were assigned on the basis of participant-reported clinical history obtained from a screening survey and a study questionnaire. Recovered participants in ImmuneRACE Cohort 3 were defined as having two consecutive negative NP/OP PCR tests, clearance from a healthcare professional, or resolution of symptoms. Mobile phlebotomists in the prospective study collected whole blood, serum and a nasopharyngeal or oropharyngeal swab from every participant. Additional blood draws and questionnaires over an approximately 2-month period could optionally be provided by prospective study participants. Blood samples from the prospective study were shipped frozen or at room temperature prior to DNA extraction. The paper's findings and limits, for the study overall: The quantity of clinical and demographic metadata differed by source and by participant and was supplied without curation.

The CDR3, from cysteine to phenylalanine, totals 15 residues. Here the CDR3 DNA is all that survives: 45 bases in frame from base 1. CDR1 and CDR2 were assigned from the germline V gene as SGDLS and YYNGEE. The junction carries 12 bases between V and J, which are trimmed by 5 bases and 0 bases respectively. TCRbeta CDR3 regions were amplified from genomic DNA using the immunoSEQ Assay, a bias-controlled multiplex PCR. Regarding the original processing steps: Within the assay, amplification of reference gene primers was used to estimate how many nucleated cells each sample contained. To quantify the absolute abundance of each unique TCRbeta CDR3 rearrangement, sequence reads were collapsed and filtered. For each sample, productive Simpson clonality was calculated by taking the square root of Simpson's diversity index across productive rearrangements. Drawn from immuneACCESS, this table holds only the in-frame rearrangements with V and J called that TCRdb kept. Clones are partly lost; checked studies trace under half to an unresolved V gene and leave the rest unexplained. V and J calls and clone size are as listed in that table; D and trimming were resolved from the DNA. This sample gives some 400,000 clones in total; around 87% of them show up just once. Approximately 1.2% of the sample belongs to the ten largest clones.

Comments on this clone: Its antigen target is currently unknown. No qualities accompany the bases; no much larger clone lies one base away.

What was sequenced was PBMCs or T cells enriched from blood (not recorded which). The chain was built from TRBV9 and TRBJ1-3; the D segment could be TRBD1, given 5 matching bases. The sequence was obtained from a man aged 30 to 45 who had recovered from COVID-19. The CDR3 corresponds to CASSPGPSSGNTIYF. At the DNA level, the sequence is TGTGCCAGCAGTCCAGGGCCTAGCTCTGGAAACACCATATATTTT.